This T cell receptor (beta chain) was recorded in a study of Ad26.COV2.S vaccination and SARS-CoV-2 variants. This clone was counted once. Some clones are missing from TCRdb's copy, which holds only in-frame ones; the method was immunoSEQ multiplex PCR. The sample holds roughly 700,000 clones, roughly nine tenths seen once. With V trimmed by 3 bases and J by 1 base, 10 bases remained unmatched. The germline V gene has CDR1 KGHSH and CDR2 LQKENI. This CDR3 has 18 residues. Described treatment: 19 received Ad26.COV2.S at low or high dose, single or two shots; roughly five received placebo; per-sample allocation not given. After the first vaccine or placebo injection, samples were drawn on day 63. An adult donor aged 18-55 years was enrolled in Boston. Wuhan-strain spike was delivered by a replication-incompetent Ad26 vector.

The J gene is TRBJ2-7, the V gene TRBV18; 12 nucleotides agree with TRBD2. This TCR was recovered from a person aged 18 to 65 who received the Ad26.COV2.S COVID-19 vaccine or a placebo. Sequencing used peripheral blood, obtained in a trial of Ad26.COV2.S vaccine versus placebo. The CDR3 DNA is TGTGCCAGCTCACCTGTGACTACTAGCGGGAGGAGTTCCTACGAGCAGTACTTC. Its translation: CASSPVTTSGRSSYEQYF.